The 14 T cell receptor beta chains in this list originate from one sample, sequenced in a study of follicular helper T cells after annual influenza vaccination. Libraries were prepared by immunoSEQ multiplex PCR; TCRdb keeps only in-frame clonotypes and omits some of them. The table lists under 400 clones, approximately 85% of them singletons. Sample time point: 2014-2015 season, 7 days after vaccination. This material consisted of CXCR5+ CD38+ circulating T follicular helper cells from blood, taken 7 days after influenza vaccination. Subset specified: circulating Tfh, non-naive CD4+CXCR5+PD-1+ (ICOS+CD38+ or ICOS-CD38-). These receptors were taken from an adult who received the influenza vaccine.

The genes are TRBV12-5 and TRBJ2-1; D tentatively reads TRBD1 or TRBD2 (5 bases each). The CDR3 has 13 amino acids. Germline assignment: CDR1 LGHNT and CDR2 FRNRAP. V was shortened by 5 bases and J by 10 bases, with 15 bases between the two germline ends. The CDR3 bases are TGTGCTAGTGGTCCCCCCGCTGAGGGGGAGCAGTTCTTC. Amino acids: CASGPPAEGEQFF. The variable domain in full, with the rest retrieved from reference TRBV12-5 and TRBJ2-1, is DARVTQTPRHKVTEMGQEVTMRCQPILGHNTVFWYRQTMMQGLELLAYFRNRAPLDDSGMPKDRFSAEMPDATLATLKIQPSEPRDSAVYFCASGPPAEGEQFFGPGTRLTVL.

The J gene is TRBJ1-6, the V gene TRBV6-5, with 10 bases lining up with TRBD1. Per germline, CDR1 MNHEY and CDR2 SVGAGI. Unmatched junction bases numbered 5, after V lost 5 bases and J lost 7 bases. This CDR3 has 15 amino acids. The CDR3 region is CASSGGTGANSPLHF. The CDR3 region has the DNA TGTGCCAGCAGTGGCGGGACAGGGGCCAATTCACCCCTCCACTTT.

The J gene is TRBJ2-7, the V gene TRBV9, with TRBD1 matching over 9 bases. Looked up from germline, CDR1 is SGDLS and CDR2 is YYNGEE. The length of the CDR3 is 14 residues. Trimming removed 4 bases from V and 6 bases from J; junction bases left unmatched: 8. The CDR3 protein is CASSPGQGWGEQYF. CDR3 DNA: TGTGCCAGCAGCCCGGGACAGGGATGGGGCGAGCAGTACTTC.

The chain joins TRBV9 to TRBJ1-6, with 7 bases identical to TRBD1. The V gene end was trimmed by 2 bases and the J gene end by 10 bases; junction bases not matched to a gene: 6. Germline CDR1 SGDLS, CDR2 YYNGEE. The CDR3 has 14 residues. In DNA form, the CDR3 reads TGTGCCAGCAGCGTCAACCCAGGGGGATCACCCCTCCACTTT. Protein: CASSVNPGGSPLHF.

The V call is TRBV4-2, the J call TRBJ2-1; 8 nucleotides align to TRBD2. Trimming removed 2 bases from V and 2 bases from J; junction bases left unmatched: 5. Germline V lookup: CDR1 LGHNA, CDR2 YNFKEQ. The CDR3 totals 16 residues. The CDR3 here is CASSQSIAGPYNEQFF. In nucleotides, the CDR3 is TGTGCCAGCAGCCAATCAATAGCGGGGCCCTACAATGAGCAGTTCTTC.

The chain has TRBV11-1 and TRBJ2-5; 7 nucleotides match TRBD1. Germline values: CDR1 SGHAT, CDR2 FQDESV (reference sequence). The CDR3 totals 14 residues. V lost 4 bases, J lost 2 bases, and 4 bases stayed unmatched. CDR3 sequence reads: CASSSRQGQETQYF. The CDR3 coding sequence is TGTGCCAGCAGCTCCAGACAGGGACAAGAGACCCAGTACTTC.

V usage is TRBV7-2 and J usage is TRBJ2-7; 8 nucleotides line up with TRBD2. The trim removed 5 bases at V and 7 bases at J, leaving 10 bases unmatched. Germline CDR1 and CDR2: SGHTA and FQGNSA. The CDR3 contains 14 residues. The CDR3 DNA is TGTGCCAGCAGCGAACGGGGGGGCCGAGGAGAGCAGTACTTC. Translating it yields CASSERGGRGEQYF.

The rearrangement uses TRBV5-1 and TRBJ2-2, with D perhaps TRBD1 (6 bases). Germline CDR1 SGHRS, CDR2 YFSETQ. This CDR3 is 15 amino acids long. Trimming stripped 1 base from V and 7 bases from J, with 14 bases between. CDR3 in amino acids: CASSLFNRAGGELFF. The DNA for the CDR3 is TGCGCCAGCAGCTTGTTTAACAGGGCCGGCGGGGAGCTGTTTTTT.

This clone was detected only a few times. The gene calls are TRBV5-6 and TRBJ1-2; D call uncertain. Germline V lookup: CDR1 SGHDT, CDR2 YYEEEE. V was trimmed by 3 bases and J by 2 bases, leaving 5 bases between them. The CDR3 contains 12 residues. The CDR3 DNA is TGTGCCAGCAGCTCTGGGAACTATGGCTACACCTTC. Protein sequence: CASSSGNYGYTF.

The chain uses TRBV25-1 and TRBJ1-2; D might be TRBD1 (6 bases). The CDR3 contains 17 residues. CDR1 is MGHDK, CDR2 SYGVNS, per germline. Trimming shortened V by 1 base and J by 8 bases, and 23 bases separated the two germline ends. The CDR3: CASSESAGGRAYGGYTF. The CDR3 DNA is TGTGCCAGCAGTGAATCAGCTGGGGGCAGGGCTTATGGAGGCTACACCTTC.

This sequence joins TRBV19 and TRBJ2-2; 11 bases fit TRBD2. Germline trimming cut 3 bases from V and 1 base from J; bases unmatched to any gene: 4. Germline V gives CDR1 LNHDA, CDR2 SQIVND (reference sequence). The CDR3 consists of 17 residues. CDR3 sequence: CASSMASGGRNTGELFF. In nucleotides, the CDR3 is TGTGCCAGTAGTATGGCTAGCGGGGGGAGGAACACCGGGGAGCTGTTTTTT.

This rearrangement joins TRBV7-2 to TRBJ1-1, with D maybe TRBD1 (6 bases). The germline gives CDR1 SGHTA, CDR2 FQGNSA. CDR3 length: 15 amino acids. Trimming left V 1 base short and J 3 bases short, with 12 bases between. DNA for the CDR3: TGTGCCAGCAGCTTAGTTGCCAGGGGTGACACTGAAGCTTTCTTT. Its protein is CASSLVARGDTEAFF.

This rearrangement joins TRBV9 to TRBJ2-1, with 8 bases that match TRBD1. This CDR3 is built from 17 residues. From germline, CDR1 is SGDLS and CDR2 YYNGEE. The V gene end was trimmed by 0 bases and the J gene end by 1 base; junction bases not matched to a gene: 6. The chain's CDR3 is CASSVVSGQGSYNEQFF. The CDR3 coding sequence is TGTGCCAGCAGCGTAGTTTCAGGACAGGGTTCCTACAATGAGCAGTTCTTC.

The V gene is TRBV5-1, the J gene TRBJ2-3; no firm D call. Trimming removed 0 bases from V and 4 bases from J, with 12 bases in between. The length of the CDR3 is 15 residues. The germline CDR1 and CDR2 sequences are SGHRS and YFSETQ. For the CDR3, the DNA is TGCGCCAGCAGCTTGGTTGTAAGTGGGGCAGATACGCAGTATTTT. Residues: CASSLVVSGADTQYF.